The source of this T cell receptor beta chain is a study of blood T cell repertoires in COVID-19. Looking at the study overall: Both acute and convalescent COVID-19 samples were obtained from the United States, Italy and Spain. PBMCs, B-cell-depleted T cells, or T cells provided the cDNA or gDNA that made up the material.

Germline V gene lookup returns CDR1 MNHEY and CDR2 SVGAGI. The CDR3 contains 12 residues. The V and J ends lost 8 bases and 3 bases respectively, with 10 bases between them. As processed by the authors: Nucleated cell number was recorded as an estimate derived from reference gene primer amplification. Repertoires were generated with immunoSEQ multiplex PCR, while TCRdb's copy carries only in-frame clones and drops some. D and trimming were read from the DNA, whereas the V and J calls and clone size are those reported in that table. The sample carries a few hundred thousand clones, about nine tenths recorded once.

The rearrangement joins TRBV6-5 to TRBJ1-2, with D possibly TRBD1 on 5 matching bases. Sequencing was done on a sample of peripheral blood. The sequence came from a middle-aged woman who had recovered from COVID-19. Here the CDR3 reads CASAGGDYGYTF. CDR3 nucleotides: TGTGCCAGCGCGGGGGGGGACTATGGCTACACCTTC.